This T cell receptor (beta chain) was sequenced in a study of blood T cells in healthy people across ages. Study-level background: Template switching picked up about one barcoded beta molecule for each two T cells. The study, taken as a whole, reports: With naive T cell percentage, TCR beta diversity showed a strong correlation.

This clonotype showed up many times. Its antigen remains unknown. Germline V gene sequence: CDR1 LGHNA, CDR2 YSLEER. The CDR3 loop spans 17 amino acids. With 6 bases removed from V and 0 bases from J, the gap between germline ends came to 20 bases. Sample-barcoded 5' priming and a J-beta primer mix drove a second PCR of about 6 to 12 cycles. TCRdb itself ran the 5' RACE reads through MiXCR, one entry per CDR3 protein. Of around 710,000 distinct CDR3 sequences listed, about 40% were seen once; the top ten hold about 20%. Isolated per sample were at least 7 million PBMCs. The V call is TRBV4-3, the J call TRBJ2-5; no reliable D call. This clonotype originated in a woman aged 55-70 years in good health. Sequenced material: blood. CDR3 nucleotides: TGCGCCAGCAGTCAACCACCACTCAAACCGAACCAAGAGACCCAGTACTTC. Translated, it gives CASSQPPLKPNQETQYF.